The rows below give T cell receptor beta chains drawn from one sample of a study of post-analysis software for immune sequencing data. TCRdb redid the calling of the PCR reads with MiXCR, one entry per CDR3 protein. The sample lists 350,000 to 500,000 distinct CDR3 sequences; approximately 37% were seen once. Input material: blood. These receptors were collected from a girl aged 2-15 years with multiple sclerosis. Each CDR3 is given with its conserved first and last residue. The order of the fields is J gene, V gene, clone size, D gene, CDR3 protein, CDR3 DNA. The D gene is left open where the match is weak. Clone size is given for some rows only: seen once, a few or many times, or a class if the clone is expanded.

TRBJ1-2 TRBV18 . TRBD1 CASSPLGTATLYTF TGTGCCAGCTCACCGCTTGGGACAGCGACCCTCTACACCTTC
TRBJ2-6 TRBV28 . . CASSPLGQGPSGANVLTF TGTGCCAGCAGTCCTTTGGGGCAGGGGCCCTCTGGGGCCAACGTCCTGACTTTC
TRBJ2-7 TRBV18 few . CASSPPGQYEQYF TGTGCCAGCTCACCACCGGGTCAGTACGAGCAGTACTTC
TRBJ2-1 TRBV5-8 . . CASSPGRSQFF TGTGCCAGCAGCCCGGGTCGATCTCAGTTCTTC
TRBJ2-7 TRBV12-3/TRBV12-4 . TRBD1 CASRDPRDRDYEQYF TGTGCCAGCAGGGACCCCCGGGACAGAGATTACGAGCAGTACTTC
TRBJ1-2 TRBV5-1 . . CASSLDRVHYGYTF TGCGCCAGCAGCTTGGACAGGGTCCACTATGGCTACACCTTC
TRBJ2-1 TRBV6-1 . . CASSEQGLNSYNEQFF TGTGCCAGCAGTGAACAGGGCCTAAACTCCTACAATGAGCAGTTCTTC
TRBJ1-5 TRBV6-1 . . CASSESGFYSNQPQHF TGTGCCAGCAGTGAAAGCGGGTTCTATAGCAATCAGCCCCAGCATTTT
TRBJ2-6 TRBV20-1 . TRBD1 CSARRTGSGASVLTF TGCAGTGCTAGGAGGACAGGCTCTGGGGCCAGCGTCCTGACTTTC
TRBJ2-1 TRBV5-1 . . CASSLSHQSHRGGQFF TGCGCCAGCAGCTTGTCACATCAATCGCATCGTGGGGGGCAGTTCTTC
TRBJ2-3 TRBV2 . TRBD2 CASLAGEGTDTQYF TGTGCCAGCTTAGCGGGTGAGGGGACAGATACGCAGTATTTT
TRBJ2-3 TRBV6-5 . TRBD2 CASSYGLAGGPSTDTQYF TGTGCCAGCAGTTACGGACTAGCGGGGGGGCCAAGCACAGATACGCAGTATTTT
TRBJ2-5 TRBV5-1 . TRBD1 CASSSLTLTGFGETQYF TGCGCCAGCAGCTCCCTAACCCTGACAGGGTTCGGTGAGACCCAGTACTTC
TRBJ2-7 TRBV28 . TRBD2 CASSLPSGGAREQYF TGTGCCAGCAGTTTGCCCAGCGGGGGGGCTCGTGAGCAGTACTTC
TRBJ2-3 TRBV7-2 few TRBD2 CASSLPKAGGPTDTQYF TGTGCCAGCAGCTTACCGAAAGCGGGAGGTCCTACAGATACGCAGTATTTT
TRBJ2-3 TRBV15 . TRBD2 CATSRSPGGGTSTDTQYF TGTGCCACCAGCCGAAGTCCTGGGGGGGGGACTAGCACAGATACGCAGTATTTT
TRBJ2-7 TRBV20-1 few TRBD2 CSARETSSGSFVYEQYF TGCAGTGCTAGAGAGACGTCTAGCGGGAGCTTTGTGTACGAGCAGTACTTC
TRBJ2-7 TRBV6-6 few TRBD2 CASSYSGSEQYF TGTGCCAGCAGTTACAGCGGGAGCGAGCAGTACTTC
TRBJ2-7 TRBV29-1 few TRBD2 CSVGTSGYYEQYF TGCAGCGTAGGGACTAGCGGATACTACGAGCAGTACTTC
TRBJ2-1 TRBV4-2 few . CASSQDLGRLDEQFF TGTGCCAGCAGCCAAGATTTAGGCAGGCTGGATGAGCAGTTCTTC
TRBJ2-7 TRBV20-1 few TRBD1 CSASRVGQSSYEQYF TGCAGTGCCTCTCGTGTGGGACAGAGCTCCTACGAGCAGTACTTC
TRBJ1-1 TRBV12-3/TRBV12-4 few . CASSSVNTEAFF TGTGCCAGCAGTTCCGTGAACACTGAAGCTTTCTTT
TRBJ2-7 TRBV4-2 . TRBD2 CASSQVWGLAGREQYF TGTGCCAGCAGCCAGGTCTGGGGGCTAGCGGGACGCGAGCAGTACTTC
TRBJ2-4 TRBV20-1 . . CSARGALLAKNIQYF TGCAGTGCTAGAGGGGCCCTCTTAGCCAAAAACATTCAGTACTTC
TRBJ2-1 TRBV5-1 . TRBD2 CASSSGRGGLYNEQFF TGCGCCAGCAGCTCGGGCCGGGGGGGCTTGTACAATGAGCAGTTCTTC
TRBJ2-6 TRBV7-3 few . CASSFHRVGSGANVLTF TGTGCCAGCAGCTTTCACAGGGTTGGGTCTGGGGCCAACGTCCTGACTTTC
TRBJ2-6 TRBV5-1 . TRBD1 CASSVLTGTDNSGANVLTF TGCGCCAGCAGCGTCCTCACCGGGACAGATAACTCTGGGGCCAACGTCCTGACTTTC
TRBJ2-1 TRBV15 . . CATSRDRNPTYNEQFF TGTGCCACCAGCAGAGATCGGAACCCTACCTACAATGAGCAGTTCTTC
TRBJ2-6 TRBV6-5 few . CASQSGANVLTF TGTGCCAGCCAATCTGGGGCCAACGTCCTGACTTTC
TRBJ1-2 TRBV28 . . CASSGPGNYGYTF TGTGCCAGCAGTGGGCCAGGGAACTATGGCTACACCTTC
TRBJ1-1 TRBV5-1 . . CASSPRAPMNTEAFF TGCGCCAGCAGCCCCAGGGCCCCAATGAACACTGAAGCTTTCTTT
TRBJ1-1 TRBV20-1 few TRBD1 CSARGDRGYTEAFF TGCAGTGCTAGGGGGGACAGGGGGTACACTGAAGCTTTCTTT
TRBJ2-7 TRBV15 . . CATSRQDGSYEQYF TGTGCCACCAGCAGACAAGACGGGTCCTACGAGCAGTACTTC
TRBJ1-3 TRBV12-3/TRBV12-4 . . CASRRQAPSGNTIYF TGTGCCAGCAGGCGACAGGCGCCCTCTGGAAACACCATATATTTT
TRBJ2-1 TRBV9 . TRBD2 CASSVAGGSNEQFF TGTGCCAGCAGCGTAGCGGGAGGGTCCAATGAGCAGTTCTTC
TRBJ1-1 TRBV3-1 . TRBD1 CASKGTGESGAFF TGTGCCAGTAAAGGGACAGGGGAGTCGGGGGCTTTCTTT
TRBJ1-1 TRBV20-1 few . CSASPTGKVNTEAFF TGCAGTGCTAGCCCTACAGGGAAGGTGAACACTGAAGCTTTCTTT
TRBJ1-4 TRBV10-3 . TRBD1 CAISEGQGATTNEKLFF TGTGCCATCAGTGAGGGACAGGGGGCGACTACTAATGAAAAACTGTTTTTT
TRBJ2-5 TRBV20-1 few . CSATPGRQETQYF TGCAGTGCTACACCGGGACGCCAAGAGACCCAGTACTTC
TRBJ2-3 TRBV12-3/TRBV12-4 . TRBD2 CASRPGRYTDTQYF TGTGCCAGCAGGCCCGGGAGGTACACAGATACGCAGTATTTT
TRBJ2-4 TRBV11-2 . . CASSLETGLLLAKNIQYF TGTGCCAGCAGCTTAGAGACAGGACTACTTTTAGCCAAAAACATTCAGTACTTC
TRBJ2-7 TRBV6-6 . TRBD2 CASRLAGGYEQYF TGTGCCAGCAGATTAGCGGGGGGTTACGAGCAGTACTTC
TRBJ2-7 TRBV28 . . CASSSRVFNRPSYEQYF TGTGCCAGCAGTTCCAGGGTATTCAATCGACCTTCCTACGAGCAGTACTTC
TRBJ2-2 TRBV6-1 . . CASSESMGVYTGELFF TGTGCCAGCAGTGAATCTATGGGGGTCTACACCGGGGAGCTGTTTTTT
TRBJ2-7 TRBV5-1 many . CASSQGGNSYEQYF TGCGCCAGCAGCCAGGGGGGTAATTCCTACGAGCAGTACTTC
TRBJ2-5 TRBV11-2 few TRBD2 CASSPGTSGVETQYF TGTGCCAGCAGCCCAGGGACTAGCGGGGTTGAGACCCAGTACTTC
TRBJ2-7 TRBV5-6 . . CASSFPGRSYEQYF TGTGCCAGCAGCTTCCCGGGACGGTCCTACGAGCAGTACTTC
TRBJ1-2 TRBV20-1 . . CSASIRDGYTF TGCAGTGCTAGTATTCGGGACGGCTACACCTTC
TRBJ2-5 TRBV7-2 . . CASSSPKQTQYF TGTGCCAGCAGCTCTCCGAAGCAGACCCAGTACTTC
TRBJ2-1 TRBV20-1 . TRBD1 CSAPEGAYNEQFF TGCAGTGCACCAGAGGGGGCGTACAATGAGCAGTTCTTC
TRBJ2-6 TRBV4-3 few . CASSQDFPGLSGANVLTF TGCGCCAGCAGCCAAGATTTTCCAGGGCTATCTGGGGCCAACGTCCTGACTTTC